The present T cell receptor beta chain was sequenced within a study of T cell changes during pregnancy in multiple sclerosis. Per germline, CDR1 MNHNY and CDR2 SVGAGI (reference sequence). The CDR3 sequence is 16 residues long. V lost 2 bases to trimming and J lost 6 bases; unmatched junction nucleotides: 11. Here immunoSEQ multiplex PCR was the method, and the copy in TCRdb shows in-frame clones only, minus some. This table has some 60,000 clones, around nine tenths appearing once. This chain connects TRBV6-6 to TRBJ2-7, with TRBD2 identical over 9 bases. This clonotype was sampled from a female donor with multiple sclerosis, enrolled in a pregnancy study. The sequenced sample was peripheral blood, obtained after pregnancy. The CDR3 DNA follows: TGTGCCAGCAGTTACACAGAACAGGTAGCGGGGGCCGAGCAGTACTTC. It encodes CASSYTEQVAGAEQYF.